This is a list of T cell receptor beta chains from one sample in a study of T cell responses to AZD1222 COVID-19 vaccine. Repertoires were generated with immunoSEQ multiplex PCR, while TCRdb's copy carries only in-frame clones and drops some. The profile shows approximately 69,000 clones, around four fifths of them singletons. The input for sequencing was peripheral blood, taken 28 days after the second AZD1222 dose. The receptors were sampled from an adult who received the AZD1222 COVID-19 vaccine. Each CDR3 is given with its conserved first and last residue. A D gene is named only where the DNA matches it firmly. Only some rows state a clone size, as once, few, many or a class for expanded clones.

TRBV7-2,NA,TRBD2,TRBJ2-7,CASRPTSGHYEQYF,TGTGCCAGCAGGCCGACTAGCGGGCACTACGAGCAGTACTTC
TRBV6-5,NA,NA,TRBJ1-1,CASVQTSGLSNAFF,TGTGCCAGCGTTCAAACCTCGGGCCTTTCGAATGCTTTCTTT
TRBV4-1,NA,TRBD2,TRBJ2-2,CASSPTSGGDTGELFF,TGCGCCAGCAGCCCAACTAGCGGGGGGGACACCGGGGAGCTGTTTTTT
TRBV5-4,NA,NA,TRBJ1-2,CASSQDSYGYTF,TGTGCCAGCAGCCAGGACAGCTATGGCTACACCTTC
TRBV18,NA,NA,TRBJ2-2,CASQVKSTGELFF,TGTGCCAGCCAAGTGAAATCCACCGGGGAGCTGTTTTTT
TRBV2,NA,TRBD2,TRBJ2-4,CASSVGLALNIQYF,TGTGCCAGCAGTGTGGGACTAGCGTTGAACATTCAGTACTTC
TRBV19,few,NA,TRBJ1-6,CAQAVRGYSPLHF,TGTGCCCAAGCGGTGCGGGGGTATTCACCCCTCCACTTT
TRBV5-1,NA,TRBD2,TRBJ2-1,CASSLTSGSSYNEQFF,TGCGCCAGCAGCCTAACTAGCGGGAGCTCCTACAATGAGCAGTTCTTC
TRBV13,NA,TRBD1,TRBJ2-3,CASSLGQLMNTQYF,TGTGCCAGCAGCCTGGGACAGTTGATGAATACGCAGTATTTT
TRBV4-2,NA,NA,TRBJ1-2,CASSQDPRGGYTF,TGTGCCAGCAGCCAAGATCCGCGGGGCGGCTACACCTTC
TRBV30,NA,NA,TRBJ1-1,CAWVVRTADKMNTEAFF,TGTGCCTGGGTCGTCAGGACAGCCGACAAAATGAACACTGAAGCTTTCTTT
TRBV5-5,NA,NA,TRBJ1-2,CASSNSGTYMEYGYTF,TGTGCCAGCAGCAACTCCGGGACTTACATGGAGTATGGCTACACCTTC
TRBV7-2,NA,NA,TRBJ2-7,CASSHPGTVAYEQYF,TGTGCCAGCAGCCACCCAGGGACGGTGGCCTACGAGCAGTACTTC
TRBV6-5,NA,NA,TRBJ2-6,CASSYSSSGANVLTF,TGTGCCAGCAGTTACTCTAGTTCCGGGGCCAACGTCCTGACTTTC
TRBV18,NA,NA,TRBJ2-1,CATQAGPNEQFF,TGTGCCACCCAGGCCGGGCCCAATGAGCAGTTCTTC
TRBV6-5,NA,TRBD1,TRBJ1-6,CASATQGVTLHF,TGTGCCAGCGCCACACAGGGGGTGACCCTCCACTTT
TRBV14,NA,TRBD2,TRBJ2-2,CASSPKQGLAANTGELFF,TGTGCCAGCAGCCCCAAGCAGGGACTAGCGGCGAACACCGGGGAGCTGTTTTTT
TRBV24-1,NA,NA,TRBJ1-2,CATSDNYGYTF,TGTGCCACCAGTGACAACTATGGCTACACCTTC
TRBV6-6,NA,TRBD1,TRBJ1-5,CASSRRTGAGDSNQPQHF,TGTGCCAGCAGTCGGAGGACAGGGGCGGGTGATAGCAATCAGCCCCAGCATTTT
TRBV10-2,few,NA,TRBJ2-5,CASSESLLAQTQYF,TGCGCCAGCAGTGAGTCGTTGCTAGCACAGACCCAGTACTTC
TRBV7-8,NA,NA,TRBJ2-7,CASSLDMPYREQYF,TGTGCCAGCAGCTTAGACATGCCTTACCGGGAGCAGTACTTC
TRBV11-2,NA,NA,TRBJ2-1,CASSSTGTRSNEQFF,TGTGCCAGCAGCTCAACAGGGACAAGGAGCAATGAGCAGTTCTTC